The next 11 T cell receptor beta chains were all read from a single sample in a study of neurological immune-mediated disorders. TCRdb processed the 5' RACE reads anew with MiXCR; each CDR3 protein has one entry. The sample shows tens of thousands of distinct CDR3 sequences, around 3.5% of them seen only once. The specimen was PBMCs. The receptor source for this set is a woman aged 45-65 years with multiple sclerosis.

In its sample, this clonotype was seen many times. The chain combines TRBV5-1 with TRBJ2-7; the D gene could be TRBD1 or TRBD2 (5 bases each). The CDR3 is made up of 16 amino acids. V was pared by 4 bases and J by 3 bases, with 20 bases between. Germline CDR1 is SGHRS and CDR2 is YFSETQ. As DNA, the CDR3 is TGCGCCAGCAGCCCAGGAGGTACGGGGCGCTTCTACGAGCAGTACTTC. Translation: CASSPGGTGRFYEQYF.

This clonotype has at least ten counts. V usage is TRBV6-5 and J usage is TRBJ1-2, with 7 bases matching TRBD1. Per the germline V gene, CDR1 is MNHEY and CDR2 is SVGAGI. The CDR3 totals 14 residues. The junction had 15 bases not matched to a gene; V was cut back by 5 bases and J by 12 bases. The CDR3, as DNA: TGTGCCAGCAGTAAAACAGGGGCTGGAGTGCGCGACACCTTC. This codes for CASSKTGAGVRDTF.

Ten or more counts support this clonotype. The genes are TRBV29-1 and TRBJ1-5; tentative D call: TRBD1 (5 bases). Germline CDR1 SQVTM, CDR2 ANQGSEA. The CDR3 totals 13 residues. Trimming cost V 7 bases and J 0 bases, with 10 bases left between them. CDR3 DNA: TGCAGCGGAGGGGAGGATAGCAATCAGCCCCAGCATTTT. This translates into CSGGEDSNQPQHF. Looking up the rest from reference TRBV29-1 and TRBJ1-5 gives the full variable domain: SAVISQKPSRDICQRGTSLTIQCQVDSQVTMMFWYRQQPGQSLTLIATANQGSEATYESGFVIDKFPISRPNLTFSTLTVSNMSPEDSSIYLCSGGEDSNQPQHFGDGTRLSIL.

This clonotype was counted at least ten times. The chain uses TRBV3-1 and TRBJ2-2; D call uncertain. V was clipped by 4 bases and J by 3 bases, with 6 bases between them. CDR1 is LGHDT and CDR2 is YNNKEL in the germline V gene (reference sequence). CDR3 length: 13 amino acids. CDR3 bases: TGTGCCAGCAGCCCGTTGGACACCGGGGAGCTGTTTTTT. Protein: CASSPLDTGELFF.

This clonotype was counted ten times or more. This chain connects TRBV20-1 to TRBJ2-3, with 9 bases matching TRBD1. This CDR3 comprises 14 residues. Germline V gene data show CDR1 as DFQATT and CDR2 as SNEGSKA (reference sequence). The V and J ends lost 3 bases and 2 bases, in that order; junction bases with no gene match: 3. CDR3 sequence: CSASGTGFTDTQYF. In DNA form, the CDR3 reads TGCAGTGCTAGTGGGACAGGGTTCACAGATACGCAGTATTTT.

This clonotype was found many times. The chain couples TRBV6-6 to TRBJ2-7, with 11 bases that match TRBD2. The ends lost 5 bases at V and 1 base at J; junction bases unmatched: 7. The germline gives CDR1 MNHNY, CDR2 SVGAGI (reference sequence). The CDR3 totals 16 residues. CDR3 coding DNA: TGTGCCAGCAGTCGTACTAGCGGGGGCCAATCCTACGAGCAGTACTTC. This gives the protein CASSRTSGGQSYEQYF.

This clonotype was counted at least ten times. The chain recombines TRBV20-1 with TRBJ1-5, with D perhaps matching TRBD1 (5 bases). Trimming stripped 3 bases from V and 1 base from J, with 13 bases between. The CDR3 runs 15 residues. Looked up from germline, CDR1 is DFQATT and CDR2 is SNEGSKA (reference sequence). CDR3 region: CSASWGSGSNQPQHF. The CDR3 bases are TGCAGTGCTAGTTGGGGCTCGGGGAGCAATCAGCCCCAGCATTTT.

This clonotype was observed at least ten times. This chain uses TRBV2 with TRBJ2-1; the D gene is possibly TRBD2 (6 bases). Per the germline V gene, CDR1 is SNHLY and CDR2 is FYNNEI. The CDR3 sequence is 14 residues long. The V and J ends lost 6 bases and 8 bases respectively, with 17 bases between them. The DNA for the CDR3 is TGTGCCAGCAGCGAGGGACTGCCAGACGATGAGCAGTTCTTC. Its translation: CASSEGLPDDEQFF.

Points on this clonotype: A much larger clone differs from this one at a single base, so this may be a read error. The rearrangement joins TRBV7-9 to TRBJ2-1; D might be TRBD2 (5 bases). The germline V gene has CDR1 SEHNR and CDR2 FQNEAQ (reference sequence). This CDR3 region has 13 residues. The V end lost 5 bases, the J end lost 10 bases, and 15 bases lay between the germline ends. Here the CDR3 DNA reads TGTGCCAGCAGCACGAGCCCCGGGATGGAGCAGTTCTTC. This codes for CASSTSPGMEQFF. The variable domain in full, with the rest retrieved from reference TRBV7-9 and TRBJ2-1, is DTGVSQNPRHKITKRGQNVTFRCDPISEHNRLYWYRQTLGQGPEFLTYFQNEAQLEKSRLLSDRFSAERPKGSFSTLEIQRTEQGDSAMYLCASSTSPGMEQFFGPGTRLTVL.

At least ten counts were recorded for this clonotype. This chain links TRBV18 with TRBJ1-2; D is uncertain. Germline V gene sequence: CDR1 KGHSH, CDR2 LQKENI. Trimming shortened V by 6 bases and J by 4 bases, and 12 bases separated the two germline ends. CDR3 length: 13 amino acids. The CDR3 nucleotides read TGTGCCAGCTCGCCTACCATATCCTATGGCTACACCTTC. Its translation: CASSPTISYGYTF.

This clonotype has ten or more counts. This rearrangement joins TRBV27 to TRBJ2-3; D is undetermined. Germline V gene sequence: CDR1 MNHEY, CDR2 SMNVEV (reference sequence). V shed 7 bases and J shed 2 bases, with 22 bases lying between them. CDR3 length: 17 residues. The CDR3 sequence is CASTRGSGGRITDTQYF. CDR3 in DNA: TGTGCCAGCACCCGAGGTTCGGGTGGAAGAATCACAGATACGCAGTATTTT.